Shown below are 15 T cell receptor beta chains from a single sample sequenced in a study of OX40 agonist ivuxolimab in advanced cancers. Sequencing was performed with immunoSEQ multiplex PCR; in TCRdb, only in-frame clones are kept and a portion is missing. The data show fewer than 90,000 clones, approximately 86% seen once. Sequencing used CD4+ or CD8+ T cells sorted from blood, obtained in a trial of the OX40 agonist ivuxolimab. These receptors came from an adult with an advanced solid tumor such as melanoma, head and neck, liver or kidney cancer.

V gene TRBV6-1 combines with J gene TRBJ2-7, with a weak D call TRBD2 (5 bases). Germline-derived CDR1 and CDR2 are MNHNS and SASEGT. CDR3 length equals 14 residues. V dropped 2 bases and J dropped 3 bases, with 11 bases sitting between them. The CDR3, as DNA: TGTGCCAGCAGTGAATCTGCGGGCATCTACGAGCAGTACGTC. The encoded protein is CASSESAGIYEQYV.

The chain links TRBV10-3 to TRBJ1-2; D is ambiguous. The CDR3 sequence is 12 residues long. V shed 2 bases and J shed 4 bases, with 5 bases lying between them. Germline V gene lookup returns CDR1 ENHRY and CDR2 SYGVKD. CDR3 in DNA: TGTGCCATCAGTGAGGCCCTCTATGGCTACACCTTC. The encoded protein is CAISEALYGYTF.

This clone was picked up one time. This chain joins TRBV14 and TRBJ1-1; 7 positions agree with TRBD1. The germline V gene encodes CDR1 SGHDN and CDR2 FVKESK. V lost 1 base and J lost 0; bases outside the gene matches: 2. There are 15 residues in the CDR3. The CDR3 bases are TGTGCCAGCAGCCAAGGGGGGACAGTGAACACTGAAGCTTTCTTT. It encodes CASSQGGTVNTEAFF.

The chain joins TRBV9 to TRBJ2-1, with TRBD1 matching 8 bases. Germline lookup yields CDR1 SGDLS and CDR2 YYNGEE. The V and J ends lost 4 bases and 7 bases, in that order; junction bases with no gene match: 10. This CDR3 spans 15 amino acids. The CDR3 DNA follows: TGTGCCAGCAGCCCCCGACAGGGGAGTACGAATGAGCAGTTCTTC. It translates to CASSPRQGSTNEQFF. Full variable domain (outside the CDR3, taken from reference TRBV9 and TRBJ2-1): DSGVTQTPKHLITATGQRVTLRCSPRSGDLSVYWYQQSLDQGLQFLIQYYNGEERAKGNILERFSAQQFPDLHSELNLSSLELGDSALYFCASSPRQGSTNEQFFGPGTRLTVL.

This chain joins TRBV7-9 and TRBJ1-6; TRBD1 is a possible D gene (6 bases). Germline V gene lookup returns CDR1 SEHNR and CDR2 FQNEAQ (reference sequence). The V gene lost 4 bases and the J gene lost 14 bases, with 21 bases spanning the gap. The CDR3 covers 15 residues. The CDR3 bases are TGTGCCAGCAGCTCGGACGGGACACAGCGAGACTCCCTCCACTTT. Amino acids: CASSSDGTQRDSLHF.

With regard to this clone: Other DNA sequences from this sample encode an identical CDR3 as well. V usage is TRBV2 and J usage is TRBJ2-3; possible D gene TRBD2, 6 bases. There are 14 residues in the CDR3. In germline, CDR1 is SNHLY, CDR2 FYNNEI. Trimming shortened V by 4 bases and J by 3 bases, and 11 bases separated the two germline ends. DNA of the CDR3: TGTGCCAGCAGTGTACGGCTAGCGACAGATACGCAGTATTTT. Translating it yields CASSVRLATDTQYF.

This sequence joins TRBV29-1 and TRBJ2-5; possibly TRBD1 for D (6 bases). The V end was cut by 8 bases, the J end by 2 bases, with 15 bases between. From germline, CDR1 is SQVTM and CDR2 ANQGSEA. CDR3 length equals 13 residues. The CDR3 loop is CSSRRDTQETQYF. CDR3 coding DNA: TGCAGCTCGCGTCGGGACACACAAGAGACCCAGTACTTC. Based on the CDR3 plus reference TRBV29-1 and TRBJ2-5, the full variable domain is SAVISQKPSRDICQRGTSLTIQCQVDSQVTMMFWYRQQPGQSLTLIATANQGSEATYESGFVIDKFPISRPNLTFSTLTVSNMSPEDSSIYLCSSRRDTQETQYFGPGTRLLVL.

The chain carries TRBV7-2 and TRBJ1-5; D is uncertain. V lost 6 bases, J lost 0 bases, and 12 bases lay in between. From germline, CDR1 is SGHTA and CDR2 FQGNSA. The CDR3 runs to 15 residues. This chain's CDR3 is CASRPTDLSNQPQHF. For the CDR3, the DNA is TGTGCCAGCAGACCCACGGACCTTAGCAATCAGCCCCAGCATTTT.

In this sample, this clone turned up once. The rearrangement links TRBV7-8 to TRBJ2-3; 9 bases line up with TRBD1. In germline, CDR1 is SGHVS, CDR2 FQNEAQ. The CDR3 contains 16 residues. The V segment lost 4 bases and the J segment 3 bases; nucleotides outside the gene matches: 8. The CDR3 is CASSYNTGGGTDTQYF. The CDR3 coding sequence is TGTGCCAGCAGCTATAATACAGGGGGCGGGACAGATACGCAGTATTTT.

The CDR3 is CASSSQNEQYF. The CDR3 DNA reads as TGTGCCAGCAGCTCCCAGAACGAGCAGTACTTC. This rearrangement joins TRBV7-2 to TRBJ2-7; D gene uncertain. V was clipped by 4 bases and J by 5 bases, with 6 bases between them. The CDR3 runs 11 residues. CDR1 is SGHTA, CDR2 FQGNSA, per germline.

CDR3 sequence reads: CASSPDGDGNTIYF. CDR3 sequence (DNA): TGCGCCAGCAGCCCGGACGGGGATGGAAACACCATATATTTT. The chain couples TRBV4-3 to TRBJ1-3; D uncertain. The CDR3 runs 14 residues. Trimming took 4 bases from V and 3 from J, leaving 10 bases between them. Germline assignment: CDR1 LGHNA and CDR2 YSLEER.

The chain employs TRBV19 and TRBJ1-2, with a possible D match to TRBD1 (5 bases). CDR1 is LNHDA, CDR2 SQIVND, per germline (reference sequence). V dropped 5 bases and J dropped 6 bases, with 22 bases sitting between them. The CDR3 has 16 residues. For the CDR3, the DNA is TGTGCCAGTAGTCTTAGTATTGGGACGGCTGGGCATGGCTACACCTTC. Translation gives CASSLSIGTAGHGYTF.

This chain joins TRBV5-1 and TRBJ2-5; a weak D match, TRBD1 (5 bases). Between the trimmed V and J ends, which lost 4 bases and 3 bases, there was a span of 16 bases. Germline V lookup: CDR1 SGHRS, CDR2 YFSETQ. The CDR3 extends over 15 amino acids. CDR3 nucleotides: TGCGCCAGCAGCCCCGTAAGGGGCGAGGAAGAGACCCAGTACTTC. Encoded protein: CASSPVRGEEETQYF. Filled out from reference TRBV5-1 and TRBJ2-5, the complete variable domain reads KAGVTQTPRYLIKTRGQQVTLSCSPISGHRSVSWYQQTPGQGLQFLFEYFSETQRNKGNFPGRFSGRQFSNSRSEMNVSTLELGDSALYLCASSPVRGEEETQYFGPGTRLLVL.

The chain has TRBV28 and TRBJ1-2, with 12 bases aligning to TRBD1. Germline assignment: CDR1 MDHEN and CDR2 SYDVKM. There are 14 residues in the CDR3. Germline trimming cut 5 bases from V and 8 bases from J; bases unmatched to any gene: 6. CDR3 nucleotides: TGTGCCAGCAGTGAGGGACAGGGGGCGCAAGGCTACACCTTC. As protein: CASSEGQGAQGYTF.

CDR3 sequence reads: CASSETTDYHNSPLHF. The CDR3 region has the DNA TGTGCCAGCAGCGAAACAACTGATTATCATAATTCACCCCTCCACTTT. V gene TRBV9 combines with J gene TRBJ1-6, with D hard to call. The CDR3 has 16 residues. The germline V and J ends were trimmed by 3 bases and 5 bases, with 15 bases remaining between them. Germline V CDR1 and CDR2: SGDLS, YYNGEE.